This T cell receptor beta chain was captured in a study of T cell changes during pregnancy in multiple sclerosis. The CDR3 covers 13 residues. V lost 5 bases and J 3 bases, leaving 11 bases between the germline ends. Germline CDR1 is SGHTA and CDR2 is FQGTGA. The assay was immunoSEQ multiplex PCR, and TCRdb's table has in-frame clones only and misses some. The table lists under 130,000 clones, approximately 90% of them singletons. This clonotype was sampled from a female donor with multiple sclerosis, enrolled in a pregnancy study. The J gene is TRBJ2-7, the V gene TRBV7-3; D uncertain. Sequencing was performed on peripheral blood, taken after pregnancy. The CDR3 loop is CASSPQGGYEQYF. For the CDR3, the DNA is TGTGCCAGCAGCCCCCAAGGCGGCTACGAGCAGTACTTC.